This T cell receptor beta chain was found in a study of blood T cell repertoires in COVID-19. The assay was immunoSEQ multiplex PCR, and TCRdb's table has in-frame clones only and misses some. Here the sample spans roughly 95,000 clones, approximately 78% being singletons. The CDR3 is 12 amino acids. V lost 0 bases and J 5 bases, leaving 7 bases between the germline ends. Germline assignment: CDR1 GTSNPN and CDR2 SVGIG (reference sequence). Sequencing was done on a sample of peripheral blood. V usage is TRBV30 and J usage is TRBJ2-5; possibly TRBD1 for D (6 bases). The sequence derives from a man aged 50-59 years with active or convalescent COVID-19. CDR3 nucleotides: TGTGCCTGGAGTGTGCAGGGGGAGACCCAGTACTTC. Encoded protein: CAWSVQGETQYF.